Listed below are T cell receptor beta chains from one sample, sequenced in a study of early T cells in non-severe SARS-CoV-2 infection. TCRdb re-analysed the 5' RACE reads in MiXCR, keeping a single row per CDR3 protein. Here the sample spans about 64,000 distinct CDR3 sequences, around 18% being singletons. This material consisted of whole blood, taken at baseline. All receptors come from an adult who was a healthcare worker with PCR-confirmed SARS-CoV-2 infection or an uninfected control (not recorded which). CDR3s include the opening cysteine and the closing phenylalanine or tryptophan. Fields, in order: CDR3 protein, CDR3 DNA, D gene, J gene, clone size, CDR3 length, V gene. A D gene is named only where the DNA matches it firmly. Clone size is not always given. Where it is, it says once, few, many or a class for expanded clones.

CDR3: CASSPRQGRTEAFF
DNA: TGTGCCAGCTCACCACGGCAGGGAAGGACTGAAGCTTTCTTT
D: NA
J: TRBJ1-1
size: NA
length: 14
V: TRBV18

CDR3: CAWKGNMNTEAFF
DNA: TGTGCCTGGAAAGGTAACATGAACACTGAAGCTTTCTTT
D: NA
J: TRBJ1-1
size: NA
length: 13
V: TRBV30

CDR3: CASSYSRPPSSHTGELFF
DNA: TGTGCCAGCAGTTACTCGAGACCTCCTAGCTCTCACACCGGGGAGCTGTTTTTT
D: NA
J: TRBJ2-2
size: NA
length: 18
V: TRBV6-6

CDR3: CASSAGTLSTDTQYF
DNA: TGTGCCAGCAGTGCCGGGACACTGAGCACAGATACGCAGTATTTT
D: NA
J: TRBJ2-3
size: many
length: 15
V: TRBV6-1

CDR3: CASSSTGDIGDEQYF
DNA: TGTGCCAGCAGTTCGACAGGGGACATAGGCGACGAGCAGTACTTC
D: TRBD1
J: TRBJ2-7
size: NA
length: 15
V: TRBV28

CDR3: CASSNGREGYTF
DNA: TGTGCCAGCAGCAACGGGCGAGAGGGCTACACCTTC
D: NA
J: TRBJ1-2
size: NA
length: 12
V: TRBV3-1

CDR3: CASSPRTGLGREKLFF
DNA: TGTGCCAGCAGCCCCAGGACAGGGTTGGGGCGTGAAAAACTGTTTTTT
D: TRBD1
J: TRBJ1-4
size: many
length: 16
V: TRBV7-6

CDR3: CASSYSTGNTIYF
DNA: TGTGCCAGCAGCTACTCGACGGGAAACACCATATATTTT
D: NA
J: TRBJ1-3
size: NA
length: 13
V: TRBV7-8

CDR3: CASSERSDSYNEQFF
DNA: TGTGCCAGCAGTGAAAGGAGCGACTCCTACAATGAGCAGTTCTTC
D: NA
J: TRBJ2-1
size: NA
length: 15
V: TRBV6-4

CDR3: CAISESISGRAAYEQYF
DNA: TGTGCCATCAGTGAGTCGATTAGCGGGAGGGCCGCCTACGAGCAGTACTTC
D: TRBD2
J: TRBJ2-7
size: few
length: 17
V: TRBV10-3

CDR3: CASSQERVANEKLFF
DNA: TGTGCCAGCAGCCAAGAGAGGGTTGCTAATGAAAAACTGTTTTTT
D: NA
J: TRBJ1-4
size: few
length: 15
V: TRBV4-2

CDR3: CASTTDYRAGTEAFF
DNA: TGTGCCAGCACCACAGACTACAGGGCGGGAACTGAAGCTTTCTTT
D: NA
J: TRBJ1-1
size: NA
length: 15
V: TRBV11-2

CDR3: CASSLGTAIQETQYF
DNA: TGTGCCAGCAGCCTCGGGACAGCGATACAAGAGACCCAGTACTTC
D: TRBD1
J: TRBJ2-5
size: NA
length: 15
V: TRBV3-1